The clone carrying this TCR beta chain was found a few times. This record comes from a study of T-cell memory formation after mild COVID-19. TCRdb reprocessed the 5' RACE reads with MiXCR, giving one entry per CDR3 protein. Of about 320,000 distinct CDR3 sequences listed, roughly an eighth were seen once; the top ten hold 21%. CDR1 is SQVTM and CDR2 is ANQGSEA in the germline V gene. Trimming removed 3 bases from V and 4 bases from J, with 11 bases in between. This CDR3 is built from 13 residues. The clonotype was recovered from a man between 18 and 35 years old who had mild COVID-19 (a few samples of this study predate the infection). Cell type and time point are not known. Sequencing was carried out using PBMCs or a T cell subset sorted from them (not recorded which). The chain links TRBV29-1 to TRBJ2-3; D is unresolved. The CDR3, as DNA: TGCAGCGTTGATCTCCAGCTTCCAGATACGCAGTATTTT. It encodes CSVDLQLPDTQYF.